The next 29 T cell receptor beta chains were all read from a single sample in a study of cytomegalovirus exposure and HLA in healthy donors. The repertoire was sequenced with immunoSEQ multiplex PCR; TCRdb's copy has only in-frame clones and lacks some. The sample includes about 130,000 clones, nearly 90% seen only once; the top ten take about 1.1%. What was sequenced was PBMCs. These receptors were obtained from a woman under 30 in good health and CMV-seronegative.

CDR3 bases: TGTGCCAGCACTTGGACAGGGAACTCTCAGCCCCAGCATTTT. Its protein product is CASTWTGNSQPQHF. J is TRBJ1-5 and V is TRBV28, with 8 positions matching TRBD1. Germline trimming cut 7 bases from V and 6 bases from J; bases unmatched to any gene: 8. The V gene's germline CDR1 is MDHEN and CDR2 SYDVKM. There are 14 residues in the CDR3.

V usage is TRBV28 and J usage is TRBJ2-7; tentative D call: TRBD2 (7 bases). Germline V gene sequence: CDR1 MDHEN, CDR2 SYDVKM. Trimming cost V 7 bases and J 4 bases, with 20 bases left between them. This CDR3 comprises 15 residues. CDR3 DNA sequence: TGTGCCAGCACCCGAAACATAGGGAGGGGGTACGAGCAGTACGTC. It specifies CASTRNIGRGYEQYV.

V and J are TRBV28 and TRBJ1-2; no firm D call. This CDR3 contains 16 residues. V lost 7 bases and J lost 4, with 22 bases in between. The V gene's germline CDR1 is MDHEN and CDR2 SYDVKM. The CDR3 sequence is CASTQPGVLTIYGYTF. The CDR3 DNA reads as TGTGCCAGCACCCAGCCCGGTGTGTTGACAATCTATGGCTACACCTTC.

The rearrangement joins TRBV19 to TRBJ2-1; 9 nucleotides line up with TRBD1. Germline-derived CDR1 and CDR2 are LNHDA and SQIVND (reference sequence). The V segment lost 0 bases and the J segment 4 bases; nucleotides outside the gene matches: 1. The CDR3 covers 15 residues. In DNA form, the CDR3 reads TGTGCCAGTAGTATAGAGGACAGGGGTTACAATGAGCAGTTCTTC. Translation gives CASSIEDRGYNEQFF.

The chain combines TRBV30 with TRBJ1-2; D is unresolved. This CDR3 has 12 amino acids. Germline V gene sequence: CDR1 GTSNPN, CDR2 SVGIG (reference sequence). V lost 2 bases to trimming and J lost 3 bases, with 7 bases between them. DNA for the CDR3: TGTGCCTGGAGTTCGGGAGACTATGGCTACACCTTC. Amino acid sequence: CAWSSGDYGYTF.

The gene calls are TRBV11-2 and TRBJ2-5; tentatively, D is TRBD1 (6 bases). The CDR3 totals 14 residues. Germline assignment: CDR1 SGHAT and CDR2 FQNNGV. Trimming took 2 bases from V and 3 from J, leaving 10 bases between them. The DNA of the CDR3 is TGTGCCAGCAGCTTAACAGGGATGAAAGAGACCCAGTACTTC. Translating it yields CASSLTGMKETQYF.

V usage is TRBV27 and J usage is TRBJ2-3; a weak D match, TRBD1 (7 bases). Germline lookup yields CDR1 MNHEY and CDR2 SMNVEV (reference sequence). CDR3 size: 13 residues. The V and J ends lost 11 bases and 8 bases respectively, with 20 bases between them. The CDR3 is CAPPGDREATQYF. The CDR3 nucleotides read TGTGCCCCCCCCGGTGACAGGGAGGCTACGCAGTATTTT.

This clone came up once. The chain links TRBV15 to TRBJ2-7, with 7 bases lining up with TRBD2. CDR1 is LNHNV, CDR2 YYDKDF, per germline (reference sequence). This CDR3 comprises 14 residues. After removal of 5 bases from V and 7 bases from J, the junction contained 11 bases not matched to a gene. The CDR3: CATSHPGGGEEQYF. CDR3 nucleotides: TGTGCCACCAGCCACCCGGGGGGAGGTGAGGAGCAGTACTTC.

This sequence joins TRBV6-5 and TRBJ2-2; D gene uncertain. Trimming left V 6 bases short and J 1 base short, with 6 bases between. Looked up from germline, CDR1 is MNHEY and CDR2 is SVGAGI. The CDR3 contains 13 residues. CDR3 sequence reads: CASSPWNTGELFF. DNA of the CDR3: TGTGCCAGCAGCCCATGGAACACCGGGGAGCTGTTTTTT.

This chain links TRBV18 with TRBJ2-7; 9 nucleotides agree with TRBD2. V was pared by 5 bases and J by 5 bases, with 10 bases of the junction left unmatched. The germline V gene encodes CDR1 KGHSH and CDR2 LQKENI. The CDR3 has 15 amino acids. In nucleotides, the CDR3 is TGTGCCAGCTCAATGTTAGCGGGAGTCCCCGACGAGCAGTACTTC. This translates into CASSMLAGVPDEQYF.

This clone was counted ten times or more. V and J are TRBV7-9 and TRBJ2-5; D might be TRBD2 (5 bases). The CDR3 consists of 13 residues. Trimming cost V 7 bases and J 7 bases, with 16 bases left between them. Germline values: CDR1 SEHNR, CDR2 FQNEAQ (reference sequence). The CDR3 spells CASTPGSLGTQYF. The CDR3, as DNA: TGTGCCAGCACCCCGGGGAGTTTGGGGACCCAGTACTTC.

The rearrangement joins TRBV10-3 to TRBJ2-2; no firm D call. Germline V gives CDR1 ENHRY, CDR2 SYGVKD. The CDR3 spans 14 residues. Trimming removed 5 bases at V and 7 bases at J, with 14 bases between. The CDR3 sequence is CAISSHYTFGELFF. The CDR3 nucleotides are TGTGCCATCAGTTCCCATTACACATTCGGGGAGCTGTTTTTT.

V usage is TRBV27 and J usage is TRBJ2-3, with 8 bases matching TRBD1. Germline lookup yields CDR1 MNHEY and CDR2 SMNVEV (reference sequence). J was trimmed by 2 bases and V by 4 bases; bases with no gene match: 8. The CDR3 covers 16 residues. This CDR3 is CASSSAGTGATDTQYF. CDR3 nucleotide sequence: TGTGCCAGCAGTTCAGCCGGGACAGGAGCCACAGATACGCAGTATTTT.

In this sample, this clone turned up once. This chain joins TRBV4-1 and TRBJ2-5; D remains unclear. CDR3 length: 14 residues. Germline lookup yields CDR1 MGHRA and CDR2 YSYEKL. V shed 0 bases and J shed 2 bases, with 7 bases lying between them. The CDR3 here is CASSQEDSQETQYF. In DNA, the CDR3 is TGCGCCAGCAGCCAAGAAGATAGTCAAGAGACCCAGTACTTC.

The V and J genes are TRBV27 and TRBJ1-4, with TRBD1 matching over 10 bases. The CDR3 covers 15 residues. From germline, CDR1 is MNHEY and CDR2 SMNVEV (reference sequence). The V gene end was trimmed by 3 bases and the J gene end by 7 bases; junction bases not matched to a gene: 5. DNA of the CDR3: TGTGCCAGCAGTTTGCGGACAGGGGGTGTTGAAAAACTGTTTTTT. This codes for CASSLRTGGVEKLFF.

This clone has more than one count but fewer than ten. The chain joins TRBV9 to TRBJ1-1; D is undetermined. The germline CDR1 and CDR2 sequences are SGDLS and YYNGEE. The CDR3 totals 13 residues. Between the trimmed V and J ends, which lost 1 base and 5 bases, there was a span of 9 bases. CDR3 loop: CASSVSGRTEAFF. DNA of the CDR3: TGTGCCAGCAGCGTATCGGGGAGAACTGAAGCTTTCTTT.

The chain carries TRBV7-2 and TRBJ2-5; D uncertain. The germline V gene has CDR1 SGHTA and CDR2 FQGNSA. V lost 2 bases, J lost 3 bases, and 7 bases lay in between. The CDR3 length is 13 residues. CDR3 sequence: CASSLPVEETQYF. The CDR3 nucleotides read TGTGCCAGCAGCTTACCGGTAGAAGAGACCCAGTACTTC.

This rearrangement joins TRBV7-9 to TRBJ2-3; 11 nucleotides align to TRBD2. Losses at the gene ends were 2 bases for V and 6 bases for J; bases not matched to a gene: 4. From germline, CDR1 is SEHNR and CDR2 FQNEAQ (reference sequence). This CDR3 region has 15 residues. CDR3 nucleotide sequence: TGTGCCAGCAGCTTACGACTAGCGGGATCCGATACGCAGTATTTT. Translating it yields CASSLRLAGSDTQYF.

The chain employs TRBV2 and TRBJ1-5; 7 bases are a match to TRBD1. This CDR3 contains 19 residues. CDR1 and CDR2 (germline): SNHLY, FYNNEI. Unmatched junction bases numbered 20, after V lost 5 bases and J lost 4 bases. As DNA, the CDR3 is TGTGCCAGCAGTCTTGAGGACAGGCCGGACTCTTGGAGGAATCAGCCCCAGCATTTT. This codes for CASSLEDRPDSWRNQPQHF.

This clone was observed a single time. J is TRBJ2-7 and V is TRBV7-2, with 8 bases lining up with TRBD1. CDR3 size: 13 residues. The germline CDR1 and CDR2 sequences are SGHTA and FQGNSA. The V and J ends lost 6 bases and 4 bases, in that order; junction bases with no gene match: 5. In DNA, the CDR3 is TGTGCCAGCAGGGCAGGGGGCAGGTACGAGCAGTACTTC. This codes for CASRAGGRYEQYF.

The chain combines TRBV27 with TRBJ2-3; 11 nucleotides line up with TRBD2. The CDR3 has 16 residues. Trimming took 5 bases from V and 5 from J; bases not matched to a gene: 9. The V gene's germline CDR1 is MNHEY and CDR2 SMNVEV (reference sequence). The CDR3 DNA reads TGTGCCAGCAGTAGGCTAGCGGGGGGTAGAGGAGATACGCAGTATTTT. This translates into CASSRLAGGRGDTQYF.

CDR3 in amino acids: CATSREDTDYTQYF. CDR3 sequence (DNA): TGTGCCACCAGCAGAGAGGACACAGATTATACGCAGTATTTT. The rearrangement joins TRBV15 to TRBJ2-3; D may be TRBD1 (5 bases). The germline V gene has CDR1 LNHNV and CDR2 YYDKDF (reference sequence). CDR3 size: 14 residues. Between the trimmed V and J ends, which lost 0 bases and 7 bases, there was a span of 11 bases. The whole variable domain, filled in from reference TRBV15 and TRBJ2-3, reads DAMVIQNPRYQVTQFGKPVTLSCSQTLNHNVMYWYQQKSSQAPKLLFHYYDKDFNNEADTPDNFQSRRPNTSFCFLDIRSPGLGDTAMYLCATSREDTDYTQYFGPGTRLTVL.

With regard to this clone: The germline gene is not matched at one end of the junction; a read error may be the cause. This chain links TRBV11-2 with TRBJ2-7; no firm D call. The CDR3 is 12 amino acids. CDR1 and CDR2 (germline): SGHAT, FQNNGV. CDR3 DNA sequence: TGTGCCAGCAGCTTAGAACAGCTTAAGGCAGTCTTC. It is translated as CASSLEQLKAVF.

The V gene is TRBV25-1, the J gene TRBJ1-5; no definite D call. Germline V gene lookup returns CDR1 MGHDK and CDR2 SYGVNS. The CDR3 sequence is 13 residues long. The V end was cut by 0 bases, the J end by 6 bases, with 6 bases between. CDR3 DNA sequence: TGTGCCAGCAGTGAATATTACGGTCAGCCCCAGCATTTT. Its translation: CASSEYYGQPQHF.

The J gene is TRBJ1-3, the V gene TRBV30, with no clear D. The germline CDR1 and CDR2 sequences are GTSNPN and SVGIG (reference sequence). Deletions cut 4 bases from V and 4 bases from J, with 17 bases between. CDR3 size: 15 residues. CDR3 residues: CAWNGRGRSGNTIYF. CDR3 nucleotides: TGTGCCTGGAATGGACGGGGTCGGTCGGGAAACACCATATATTTT.

This chain links TRBV10-3 with TRBJ1-2; 7 nucleotides align to TRBD1. The CDR3 is 13 residues long. The ends lost 2 bases at V and 4 bases at J; junction bases unmatched: 1. Per germline, CDR1 ENHRY and CDR2 SYGVKD. For the CDR3, the DNA is TGTGCCATCAGTGAGGGACAGGTCTATGGCTACACCTTC. Translating it yields CAISEGQVYGYTF.

The rearrangement links TRBV2 to TRBJ1-1; D uncertain. CDR1 and CDR2 (germline): SNHLY, FYNNEI. The CDR3 length is 14 residues. Trimming removed 7 bases at V and 5 bases at J, with 17 bases between. The CDR3 nucleotides are TGTGCCAGCACTCCGACAAAGCGGCTTACTGAAGCTTTCTTT. Its translation: CASTPTKRLTEAFF.

V gene TRBV6-5 combines with J gene TRBJ2-2; D perhaps matches TRBD2 (5 bases). Germline CDR1 reads MNHEY; CDR2 reads SVGAGI. CDR3 length: 14 amino acids. The V end was cut by 8 bases, the J end by 4 bases, with 14 bases between. The CDR3 bases are TGTGCCAGCCGGGTGGGTCGGGGCACCGGGGAGCTGTTTTTT. Translated: CASRVGRGTGELFF.

The chain is built from TRBV18 and TRBJ1-1; D possibly corresponds to TRBD1 (6 bases). Germline-derived CDR1 and CDR2 are KGHSH and LQKENI. The V gene lost 1 base and the J gene lost 1 base, with 13 bases spanning the gap. This CDR3 spans 16 amino acids. CDR3 amino acids: CASSPRPGDENTEAFF. The CDR3 nucleotides are TGTGCCAGCTCACCACGGCCAGGGGACGAGAACACTGAAGCTTTCTTT.